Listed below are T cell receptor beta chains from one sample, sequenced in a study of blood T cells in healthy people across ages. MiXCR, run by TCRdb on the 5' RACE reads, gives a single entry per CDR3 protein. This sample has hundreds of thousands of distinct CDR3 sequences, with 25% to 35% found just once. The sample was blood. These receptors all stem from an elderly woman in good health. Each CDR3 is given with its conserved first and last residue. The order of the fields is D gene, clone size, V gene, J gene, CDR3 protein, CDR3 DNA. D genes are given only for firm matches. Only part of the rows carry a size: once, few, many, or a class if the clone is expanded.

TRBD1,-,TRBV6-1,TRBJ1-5,CANRRTGREPQHF,TGTGCCAACAGGCGGACAGGGAGGGAGCCCCAGCATTTT
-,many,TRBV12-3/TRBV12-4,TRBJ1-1,CASSLVAGAARAFF,TGTGCCAGCAGTTTAGTAGCAGGGGCCGCACGAGCTTTCTTT
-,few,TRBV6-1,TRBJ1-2,CASSDGRDSYGYTF,TGTGCCAGCAGTGACGGCAGGGACTCGTATGGCTACACCTTC
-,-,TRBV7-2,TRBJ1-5,CASSSARDQPQHF,TGTGCCAGCAGCTCTGCTCGGGACCAGCCCCAGCATTTT
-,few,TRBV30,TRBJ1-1,CAWSVRRDGRLNTEAFF,TGTGCCTGGAGTGTACGCAGGGATGGCAGGCTGAACACTGAAGCTTTCTTT
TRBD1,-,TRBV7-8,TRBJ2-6,CASSLPLSWGQGHSGANVLTF,TGTGCCAGCAGCTTACCGTTGTCTTGGGGACAGGGACACTCTGGGGCCAACGTCCTGACTTTC
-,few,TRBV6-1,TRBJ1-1,CASRGDGVYTEAFF,TGTGCCAGCAGGGGGGACGGAGTCTACACTGAAGCTTTCTTT
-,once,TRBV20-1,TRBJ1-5,CSAREQINQPQHF,TGCAGTGCTAGGGAGCAAATCAATCAGCCCCAGCATTTT
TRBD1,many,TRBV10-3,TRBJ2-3,CAIRGQGTDTQYF,TGTGCCATCAGGGGACAGGGGACAGATACGCAGTATTTT
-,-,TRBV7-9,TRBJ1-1,CASREKGEAFF,TGTGCCAGCAGGGAAAAGGGTGAAGCTTTCTTT
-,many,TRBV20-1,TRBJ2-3,CSARHLADLSTDTQYF,TGCAGTGCTAGACATTTAGCGGACCTTAGCACAGATACGCAGTATTTT
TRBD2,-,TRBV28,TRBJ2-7,CASTWTSETLEQYF,TGTGCCAGCACCTGGACTAGCGAGACTCTCGAGCAGTACTTC
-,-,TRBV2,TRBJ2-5,CASSENLGPQETQYF,TGTGCCAGCAGTGAAAATTTAGGGCCCCAAGAGACCCAGTACTTC
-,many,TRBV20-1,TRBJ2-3,CSADLNTDTQYF,TGCAGTGCTGACCTTAACACAGATACGCAGTATTTT
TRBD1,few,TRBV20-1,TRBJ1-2,CSAGTGGGYTF,TGCAGTGCTGGGACAGGGGGCGGCTACACCTTC
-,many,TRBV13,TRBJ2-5,CASSTYLTRGAQETQYF,TGTGCCAGCAGCACCTACTTGACCAGGGGGGCCCAAGAGACCCAGTACTTC
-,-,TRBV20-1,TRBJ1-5,CSAGRENQPQHF,TGCAGTGCTGGACGGGAAAATCAGCCCCAGCATTTT
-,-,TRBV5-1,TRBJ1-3,CASSLEGISGNTIYF,TGCGCCAGCAGCTTGGAGGGTATCTCTGGAAACACCATATATTTT
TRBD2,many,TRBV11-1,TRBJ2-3,CAEGLADTDTQYF,TGTGCCGAAGGACTAGCGGACACAGATACGCAGTATTTT
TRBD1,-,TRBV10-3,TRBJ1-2,CAITGTANYGYTF,TGTGCCATCACAGGGACAGCTAACTATGGCTACACCTTC
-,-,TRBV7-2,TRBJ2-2,CASSLVRLTGELFF,TGTGCCAGCAGCTTAGTTCGACTGACCGGGGAGCTGTTTTTT
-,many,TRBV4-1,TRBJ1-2,CASSPREGGDGYTF,TGCGCCAGCAGCCCTCGCGAAGGAGGTGATGGCTACACCTTC
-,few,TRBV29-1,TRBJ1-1,CSVDGGNTEAFF,TGCAGCGTGGACGGGGGGAACACTGAAGCTTTCTTT
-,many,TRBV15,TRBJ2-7,CATSRDPGASSYEQYF,TGTGCCACCAGCCGAGATCCCGGGGCCTCTTCCTACGAGCAGTACTTC
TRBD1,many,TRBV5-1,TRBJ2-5,CASSLTGGAETQYF,TGCGCCAGCAGCCTAACAGGGGGCGCAGAGACCCAGTACTTC
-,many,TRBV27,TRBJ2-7,CASARGAGGEQYF,TGTGCCAGCGCTAGGGGGGCAGGGGGCGAGCAGTACTTC
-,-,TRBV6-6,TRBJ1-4,CASSTYTNEKLFF,TGTGCCAGCTCTACCTACACGAATGAAAAACTGTTTTTT
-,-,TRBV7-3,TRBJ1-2,CASSQGPDFGYTF,TGTGCCAGCAGCCAAGGCCCGGATTTCGGCTACACCTTC
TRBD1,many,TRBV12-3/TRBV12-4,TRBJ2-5,CASSARTGKETQYF,TGTGCCAGCAGCGCAAGGACAGGGAAAGAGACCCAGTACTTC
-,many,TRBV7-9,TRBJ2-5,CASSWNVKETQYF,TGTGCCAGCAGCTGGAACGTAAAAGAGACCCAGTACTTC
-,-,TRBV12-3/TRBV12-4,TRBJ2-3,CASSSRGSADAQYF,TGTGCCAGCAGTTCTCGAGGGAGCGCAGATGCGCAGTATTTT
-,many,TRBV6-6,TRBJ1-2,CASRGNYGYTF,TGTGCCAGCAGGGGCAACTATGGCTACACCTTC
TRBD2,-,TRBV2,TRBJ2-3,CAHWERGAPDTQYF,TGTGCCCATTGGGAGCGGGGGGCTCCAGATACGCAGTATTTT
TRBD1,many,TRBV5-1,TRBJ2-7,CASSLGTGIHEQYF,TGCGCCAGCAGCTTAGGGACAGGGATCCACGAGCAGTACTTC
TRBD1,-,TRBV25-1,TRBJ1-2,CASSDRDRGGYGYTF,TGTGCCAGCAGTGATAGGGACAGGGGCGGCTATGGCTACACCTTC
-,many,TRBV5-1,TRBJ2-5,CASRPDRPRETQYF,TGCGCCAGCAGACCAGACAGGCCCCGAGAGACCCAGTACTTC
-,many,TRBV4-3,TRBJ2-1,CASSQGAGGRGLLRSGEQFF,TGCGCCAGCAGCCAAGGGGCCGGGGGAAGGGGGCTTCTTAGGAGTGGTGAGCAGTTCTTC
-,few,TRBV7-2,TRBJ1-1,CASSLERTYEAFF,TGTGCCAGCAGCTTAGAAAGGACATACGAAGCTTTCTTT
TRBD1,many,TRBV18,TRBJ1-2,CASSPGTGHIKANYGYTF,TGTGCCAGCTCACCAGGGACAGGGCACATCAAAGCTAACTATGGCTACACCTTC
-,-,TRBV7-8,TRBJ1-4,CASSSRVVSGLNEKLFF,TGTGCCAGCAGCTCACGGGTGGTCTCCGGCCTTAATGAAAAACTGTTTTTT
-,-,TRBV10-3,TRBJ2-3,CAISVLGGGAVDTQYF,TGTGCCATCAGTGTCCTCGGGGGCGGGGCTGTAGATACGCAGTATTTT
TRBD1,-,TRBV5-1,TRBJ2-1,CASSLAQGGNEQFF,TGCGCCAGCAGCTTGGCACAGGGGGGCAATGAGCAGTTCTTC
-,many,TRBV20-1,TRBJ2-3,CSARKGIRGYTDTQYF,TGCAGTGCTAGAAAGGGGATTCGGGGCTACACAGATACGCAGTATTTT
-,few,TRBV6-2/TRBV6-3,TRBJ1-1,CASSLFGLPRAEAFF,TGTGCCAGCAGCTTATTTGGACTCCCCAGGGCTGAAGCTTTCTTT
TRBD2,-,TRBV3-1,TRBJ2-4,CASSQELAGGKKAKNIQYF,TGTGCCAGCAGCCAAGAGCTAGCGGGGGGGAAAAAAGCCAAAAACATTCAGTACTTC
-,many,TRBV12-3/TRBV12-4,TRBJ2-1,CASSFRGAMSNEQFF,TGTGCCAGCAGTTTCCGGGGGGCCATGAGTAATGAGCAGTTCTTC
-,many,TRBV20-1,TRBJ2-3,CSARDILRGSTDTQYF,TGCAGTGCTAGGGACATTCTGCGAGGTAGCACAGATACGCAGTATTTT
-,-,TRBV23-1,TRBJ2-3,CASSQASPSTDTQYF,TGCGCCAGCAGTCAGGCGAGCCCAAGCACAGATACGCAGTATTTT
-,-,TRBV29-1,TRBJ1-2,CSVESNGYTF,TGCAGCGTTGAATCGAATGGCTACACCTTC
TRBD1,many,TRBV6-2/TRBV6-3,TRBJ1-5,CASSYAPGQGFNQPQHF,TGTGCCAGCAGTTATGCGCCGGGACAGGGGTTCAATCAGCCCCAGCATTTT
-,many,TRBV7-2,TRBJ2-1,CASSLVGEDGRRISYNEQFF,TGTGCCAGCAGCTTAGTGGGGGAGGACGGACGACGTATTTCCTACAATGAGCAGTTCTTC
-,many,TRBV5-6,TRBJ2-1,CASSLAYAGGYNEQFF,TGTGCCAGCAGCTTGGCCTATGCAGGGGGGTACAATGAGCAGTTCTTC
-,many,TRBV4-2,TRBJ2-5,CASSPRRQGMPEGTQYF,TGTGCCAGCAGCCCACGCCGGCAGGGCATGCCTGAGGGGACCCAGTACTTC
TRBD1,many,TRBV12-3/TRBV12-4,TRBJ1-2,CASSYLSGQGDYGYTF,TGTGCCAGCAGTTACCTCTCCGGACAGGGAGACTATGGCTACACCTTC
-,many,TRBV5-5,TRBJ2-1,CASSDYTLSSYNEQFF,TGTGCCAGCAGCGACTACACCTTAAGCTCCTACAATGAGCAGTTCTTC